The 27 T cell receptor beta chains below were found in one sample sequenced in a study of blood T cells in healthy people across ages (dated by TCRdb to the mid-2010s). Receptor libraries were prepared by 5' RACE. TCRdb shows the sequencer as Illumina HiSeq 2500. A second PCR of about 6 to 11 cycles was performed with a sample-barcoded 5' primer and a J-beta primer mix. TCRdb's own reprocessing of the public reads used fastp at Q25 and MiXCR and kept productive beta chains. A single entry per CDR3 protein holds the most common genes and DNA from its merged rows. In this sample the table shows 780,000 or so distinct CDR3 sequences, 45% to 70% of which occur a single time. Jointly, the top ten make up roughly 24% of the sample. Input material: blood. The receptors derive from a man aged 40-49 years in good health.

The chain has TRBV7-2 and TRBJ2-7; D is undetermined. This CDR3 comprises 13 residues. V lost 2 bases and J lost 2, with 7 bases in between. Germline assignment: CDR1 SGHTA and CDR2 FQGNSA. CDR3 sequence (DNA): TGTGCCAGCAGCTTAAACCAGCCCTACGAGCAGTACTTC. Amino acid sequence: CASSLNQPYEQYF. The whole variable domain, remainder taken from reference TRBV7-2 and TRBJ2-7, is GAGVSQSPSNKVTEKGKDVELRCDPISGHTALYWYRQSLGQGLEFLIYFQGNSAPDKSGLPSDRFSAERTGGSVSTLTIQRTQQEDSAVYLCASSLNQPYEQYFGPGTRLTVT.

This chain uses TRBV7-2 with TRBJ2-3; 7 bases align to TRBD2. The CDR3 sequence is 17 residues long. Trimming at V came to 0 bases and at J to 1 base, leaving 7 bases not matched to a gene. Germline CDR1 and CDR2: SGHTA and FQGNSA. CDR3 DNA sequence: TGTACCAGCAGCTTAGCGAGAAGCGGGGCTCGCACAGATACGCAGTATTTT. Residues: CTSSLARSGARTDTQYF.

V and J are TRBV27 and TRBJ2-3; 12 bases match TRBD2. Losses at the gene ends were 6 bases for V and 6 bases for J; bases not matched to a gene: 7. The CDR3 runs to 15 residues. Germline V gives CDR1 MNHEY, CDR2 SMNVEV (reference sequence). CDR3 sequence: CASSMRGLAGDTQYF. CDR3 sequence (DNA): TGTGCCAGCAGCATGAGAGGACTAGCGGGGGATACGCAGTATTTT.

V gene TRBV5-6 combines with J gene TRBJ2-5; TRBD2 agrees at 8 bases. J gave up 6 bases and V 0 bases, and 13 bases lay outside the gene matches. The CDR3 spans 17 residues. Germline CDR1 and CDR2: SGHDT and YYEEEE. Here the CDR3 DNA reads TGTGCCAGCAGCTTGGGCCCGGGACTAGAAGGGTTTCAGACCCAGTACTTC. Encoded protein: CASSLGPGLEGFQTQYF.

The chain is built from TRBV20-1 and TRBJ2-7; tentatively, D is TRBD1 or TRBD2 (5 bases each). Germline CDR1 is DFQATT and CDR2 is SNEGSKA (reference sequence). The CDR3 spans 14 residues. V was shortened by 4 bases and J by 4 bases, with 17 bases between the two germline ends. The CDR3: CSAIRGASRYEQYF. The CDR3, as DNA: TGCAGTGCTATAAGAGGGGCCTCGCGGTACGAGCAGTACTTC.

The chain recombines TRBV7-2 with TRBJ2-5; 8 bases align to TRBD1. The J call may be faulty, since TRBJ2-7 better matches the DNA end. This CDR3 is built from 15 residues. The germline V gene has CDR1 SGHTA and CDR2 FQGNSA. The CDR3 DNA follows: TGTGCCAGCAGTTCGTATCACCAACAGGGGGGCGAGCAGTACTTC. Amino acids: CASSSYHQQGGEQYF.

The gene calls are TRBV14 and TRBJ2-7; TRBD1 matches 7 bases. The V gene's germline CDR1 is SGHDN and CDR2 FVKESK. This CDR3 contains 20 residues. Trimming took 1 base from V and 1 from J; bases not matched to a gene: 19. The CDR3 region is CASSQGGRQGSALRSYEQYF. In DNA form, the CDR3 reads TGTGCCAGCAGCCAAGGGGGAAGACAGGGCAGCGCCTTACGGTCCTACGAGCAGTACTTC.

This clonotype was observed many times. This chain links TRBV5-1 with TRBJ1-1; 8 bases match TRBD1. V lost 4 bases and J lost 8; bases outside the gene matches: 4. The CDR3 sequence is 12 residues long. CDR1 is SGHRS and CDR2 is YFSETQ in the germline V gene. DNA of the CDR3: TGCGCCAGCAGCAACACAGGGGGAGAAGCTTTCTTT. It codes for CASSNTGGEAFF.

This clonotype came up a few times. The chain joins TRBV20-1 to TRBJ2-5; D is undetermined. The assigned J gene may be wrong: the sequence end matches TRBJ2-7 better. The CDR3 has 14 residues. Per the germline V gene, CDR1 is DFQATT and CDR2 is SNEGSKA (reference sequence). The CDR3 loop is CSARDETVAYEQYF. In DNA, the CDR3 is TGCAGTGCTAGAGATGAAACAGTCGCCTACGAGCAGTACTTC.

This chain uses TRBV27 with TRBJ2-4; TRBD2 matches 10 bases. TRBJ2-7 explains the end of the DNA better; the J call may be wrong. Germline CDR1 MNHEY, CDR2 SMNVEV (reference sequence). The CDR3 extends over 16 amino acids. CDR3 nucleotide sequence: TGTGCCAGCAGTTCCCGACTAGCGGGCGACGTGGTCGAGCAGTACTTC. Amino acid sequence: CASSSRLAGDVVEQYF.

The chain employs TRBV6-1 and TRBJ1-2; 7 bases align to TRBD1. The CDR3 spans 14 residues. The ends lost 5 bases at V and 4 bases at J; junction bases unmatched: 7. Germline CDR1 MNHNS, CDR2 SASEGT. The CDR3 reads CASSTGQVSYGYTF. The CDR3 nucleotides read TGTGCCAGCAGTACCGGACAGGTCAGCTATGGCTACACCTTC.

In DNA, the CDR3 is TGTGCCAGCAGCCAAGTACGAGAGCCCTCCTCCTACAATGAGCAGTTCTTC. Amino acid sequence: CASSQVREPSSYNEQFF. The genes are TRBV3-1 and TRBJ2-1, with no clear D. CDR3 length equals 17 residues. The germline CDR1 and CDR2 sequences are LGHDT and YNNKEL (reference sequence). V dropped 1 base and J dropped 0 bases, with 13 bases sitting between them.

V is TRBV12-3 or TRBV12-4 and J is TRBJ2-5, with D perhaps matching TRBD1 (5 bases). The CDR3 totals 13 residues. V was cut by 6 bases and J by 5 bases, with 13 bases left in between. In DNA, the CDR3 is TGTGCCAGCAGCAAAGGACATTTGGAGACCCAGTACTTC. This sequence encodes CASSKGHLETQYF.

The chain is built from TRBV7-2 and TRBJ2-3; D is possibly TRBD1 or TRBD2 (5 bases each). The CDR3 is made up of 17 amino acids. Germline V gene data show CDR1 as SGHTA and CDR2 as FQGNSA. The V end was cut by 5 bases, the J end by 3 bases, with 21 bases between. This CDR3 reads CASSQGPTFLRTDTQYF. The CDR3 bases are TGTGCCAGCAGCCAGGGACCTACTTTCTTAAGGACAGATACGCAGTATTTT.

The CDR3 sequence: CSVAAEGAAFF. CDR3 bases: TGCAGCGTTGCCGCTGAGGGGGCAGCTTTCTTT. The rearrangement links TRBV29-1 to TRBJ1-1, with 7 bases identical to TRBD1. V lost 4 bases and J lost 10; bases outside the gene matches: 6. This CDR3 has 11 amino acids. CDR1 is SQVTM and CDR2 is ANQGSEA in the germline V gene.

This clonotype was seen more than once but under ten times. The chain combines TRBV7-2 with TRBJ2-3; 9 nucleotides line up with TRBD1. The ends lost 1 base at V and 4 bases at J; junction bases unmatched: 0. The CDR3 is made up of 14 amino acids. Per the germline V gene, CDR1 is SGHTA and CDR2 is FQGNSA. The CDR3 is CASSLGQGADTQYF. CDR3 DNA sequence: TGTGCCAGCAGCTTAGGACAGGGGGCAGATACGCAGTATTTT.

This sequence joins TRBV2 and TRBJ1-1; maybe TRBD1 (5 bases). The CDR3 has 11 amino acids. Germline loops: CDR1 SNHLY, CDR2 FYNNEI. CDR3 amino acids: CADSMNTEAFF. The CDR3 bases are TGTGCTGACAGCATGAACACTGAAGCTTTCTTT.

CDR3 sequence: CASSLMPQNGETQYF. DNA for the CDR3: TGTGCCAGCTCACTCATGCCCCAGAACGGGGAGACCCAGTACTTC. This rearrangement joins TRBV18 to TRBJ2-5; D is unclear. The ends were cut back, 4 bases at V and 5 bases at J, with 17 bases in the middle. CDR1 is KGHSH and CDR2 is LQKENI in the germline V gene. This CDR3 spans 15 amino acids.

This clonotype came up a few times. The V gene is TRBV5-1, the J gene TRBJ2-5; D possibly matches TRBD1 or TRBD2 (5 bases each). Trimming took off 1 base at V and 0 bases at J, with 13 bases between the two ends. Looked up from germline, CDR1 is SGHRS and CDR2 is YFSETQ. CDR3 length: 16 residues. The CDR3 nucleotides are TGCGCCAGCAGCTTGTTGGGGGAATTAAACCAAGAGACCCAGTACTTC. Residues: CASSLLGELNQETQYF.

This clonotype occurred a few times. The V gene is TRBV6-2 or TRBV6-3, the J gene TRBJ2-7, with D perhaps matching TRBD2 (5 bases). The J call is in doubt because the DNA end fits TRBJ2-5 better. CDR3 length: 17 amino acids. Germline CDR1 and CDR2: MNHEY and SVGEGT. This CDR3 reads CASSFFTPGEREQTQYF. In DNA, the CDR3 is TGTGCCAGCAGTTTCTTCACCCCAGGCGAGAGGGAACAGACCCAGTACTTC.

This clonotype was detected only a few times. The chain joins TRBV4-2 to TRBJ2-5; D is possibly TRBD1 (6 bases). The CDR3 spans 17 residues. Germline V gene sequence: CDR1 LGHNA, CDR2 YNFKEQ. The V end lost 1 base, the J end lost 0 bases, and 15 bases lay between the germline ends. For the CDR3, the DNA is TGTGCCAGCAGCCAAGCTTGGCAGGGGTCGGACCAAGAGACCCAGTACTTC. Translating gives CASSQAWQGSDQETQYF.

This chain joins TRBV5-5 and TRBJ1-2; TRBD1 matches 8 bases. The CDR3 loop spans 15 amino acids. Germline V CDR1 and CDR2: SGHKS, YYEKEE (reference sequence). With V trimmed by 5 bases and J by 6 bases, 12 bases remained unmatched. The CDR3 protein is CASRNRQGNPDGYTF. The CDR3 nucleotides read TGTGCCAGCAGAAACCGACAGGGGAACCCGGATGGCTACACCTTC.

CDR3 DNA sequence: TGTGCCAGCAGTCCATTAGCCTACGAGCAGTACTTC. The encoded protein is CASSPLAYEQYF. The V and J genes are TRBV6-2 or TRBV6-3 and TRBJ2-7; D remains unclear. V lost 5 bases to trimming and J lost 2 bases, with 7 bases between them. CDR3 length: 12 amino acids. Germline V gene lookup returns CDR1 MNHEY and CDR2 SVGEGT.

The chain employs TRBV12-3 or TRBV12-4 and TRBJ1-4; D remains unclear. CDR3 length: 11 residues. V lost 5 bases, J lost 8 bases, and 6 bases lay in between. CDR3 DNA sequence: TGTGCCAGCAGTCAGGACGAAAAACTGTTTTTT. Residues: CASSQDEKLFF.

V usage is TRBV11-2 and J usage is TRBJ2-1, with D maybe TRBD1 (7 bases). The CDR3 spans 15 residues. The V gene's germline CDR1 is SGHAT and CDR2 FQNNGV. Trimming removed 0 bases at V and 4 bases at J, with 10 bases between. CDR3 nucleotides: TGTGCCAGCAGCTTAGACAGGGGGGTATACAATGAGCAGTTCTTC. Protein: CASSLDRGVYNEQFF.

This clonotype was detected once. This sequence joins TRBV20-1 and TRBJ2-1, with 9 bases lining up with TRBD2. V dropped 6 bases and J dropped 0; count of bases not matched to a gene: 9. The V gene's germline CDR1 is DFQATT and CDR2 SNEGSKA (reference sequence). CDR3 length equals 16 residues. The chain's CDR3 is CSASGLALSSYNEQFF. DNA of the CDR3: TGCAGTGCATCCGGACTAGCGTTAAGCTCCTACAATGAGCAGTTCTTC.

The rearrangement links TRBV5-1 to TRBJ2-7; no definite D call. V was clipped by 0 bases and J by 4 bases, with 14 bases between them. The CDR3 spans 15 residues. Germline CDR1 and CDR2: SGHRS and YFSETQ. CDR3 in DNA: TGCGCCAGCAGCTTGGCCCCGTCCAACCAATACGAGCAGTACTTC. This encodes CASSLAPSNQYEQYF.